These T cell receptor beta chains were read from a single sample in a study of T cells in Graves' hyperthyroidism and ophthalmopathy. TCRdb re-analysed the multiplex PCR reads in MiXCR, keeping a single row per CDR3 protein. This table has about 420,000 distinct CDR3 sequences, approximately 15% appearing once. The sample comprised blood. The receptor source for this set is a woman aged 18 to 35 with Graves' hyperthyroidism. CDR3s include the opening cysteine and the closing phenylalanine or tryptophan. The order of the fields is CDR3 DNA, CDR3 protein, clone size, J gene, V gene, CDR3 length, D gene. D genes are given only for firm matches. Part of the rows lack a size; the others show once, few, many or a class for expanded clones.

DNA: TGTGCCAGTAGTATTCTTTTAACAGGGGGTACCTACAATGAGCAGTTCTTC
CDR3: CASSILLTGGTYNEQFF
size: .
J: TRBJ2-1
V: TRBV19
length: 17
D: TRBD1

DNA: TGTGCCACGCGGGGCAGGGGGATCAGATCTGGGGCCAACGTCCTGACTTTC
CDR3: CATRGRGIRSGANVLTF
size: few
J: TRBJ2-6
V: TRBV19
length: 17
D: .

DNA: TGTGCCAGCAGGGATGATGGGGCGGGTGGGGCCAACGTCCTGACTTTC
CDR3: CASRDDGAGGANVLTF
size: .
J: TRBJ2-6
V: TRBV6-1
length: 16
D: .

DNA: TGTGCCAGCACCCGTCCCTCTGAAAATGAGCAGTTCTTC
CDR3: CASTRPSENEQFF
size: many
J: TRBJ2-1
V: TRBV5-6
length: 13
D: .

DNA: TGCGCCAGCAGTCCAGCAATTTTGACAGGGGGGGCCAACGTCCTGACTTTC
CDR3: CASSPAILTGGANVLTF
size: .
J: TRBJ2-6
V: TRBV4-3
length: 17
D: TRBD1

DNA: TGTGCCAGCAGTAAGACAGGGGGCTGGGATACGCAGTATTTT
CDR3: CASSKTGGWDTQYF
size: few
J: TRBJ2-3
V: TRBV27
length: 14
D: TRBD1

DNA: TGTGCCAGCACCGGGACTAGCGGGAGTTGGGTCGCCTACAATGAGCAGTTCTTC
CDR3: CASTGTSGSWVAYNEQFF
size: many
J: TRBJ2-1
V: TRBV2
length: 18
D: TRBD2

DNA: TGTGCCAGCAGCTTGGTGGGCGCGAGCAATGAGCAGTTCTTC
CDR3: CASSLVGASNEQFF
size: few
J: TRBJ2-1
V: TRBV5-4
length: 14
D: .

DNA: TGCAGTGCTAGAGATTTTACTCCGCTTAGAGGAGTAAACCACGAGCAGTACTTC
CDR3: CSARDFTPLRGVNHEQYF
size: few
J: TRBJ2-7
V: TRBV20-1
length: 18
D: .

DNA: TGCAGTGCTAGAGATCTCCGGGGGCTAGTGAAGGAGCAGTTCTTC
CDR3: CSARDLRGLVKEQFF
size: many
J: TRBJ2-1
V: TRBV20-1
length: 15
D: .

DNA: TGTGCTAGTGGTTTGGTTGCAGGAGGCACCGGGGAGCTGTTTTTT
CDR3: CASGLVAGGTGELFF
size: few
J: TRBJ2-2
V: TRBV12-5
length: 15
D: .

DNA: TGTGCCAGCAGTGAACTGATGGGCGGTCTGAACACCGGGGAGCTGTTTTTT
CDR3: CASSELMGGLNTGELFF
size: .
J: TRBJ2-2
V: TRBV6-1
length: 17
D: .

DNA: TGTGCCAGCAGTCTAGCGCGGATTAACACCGGGGAGCTGTTTTTT
CDR3: CASSLARINTGELFF
size: .
J: TRBJ2-2
V: TRBV28
length: 15
D: .

DNA: TGTGCCAGCAGCTTAACCACTAGCTACCCACTAGATACGCAGTATTTT
CDR3: CASSLTTSYPLDTQYF
size: few
J: TRBJ2-3
V: TRBV13
length: 16
D: .

DNA: TGCGCCAGCAGCTTGGACGGAGGGGGCGCCTACGAGCAGTACTTC
CDR3: CASSLDGGGAYEQYF
size: many
J: TRBJ2-7
V: TRBV5-1
length: 15
D: .

DNA: TGTGCCAGCAGCTTAGAACCGGGACTAGCGGCTCAGCAGTACTTC
CDR3: CASSLEPGLAAQQYF
size: many
J: TRBJ2-7
V: TRBV11-2
length: 15
D: TRBD2

DNA: TGCGCCAGCAGCCGCCAGACCCCGGACAGGGATTTCTCCTACGAGCAGTACTTC
CDR3: CASSRQTPDRDFSYEQYF
size: few
J: TRBJ2-7
V: TRBV4-3
length: 18
D: TRBD1

DNA: TGTGCCAGCAGTGAAATGTCGCGCGGCTACACCTTC
CDR3: CASSEMSRGYTF
size: many
J: TRBJ1-2
V: TRBV6-1
length: 12
D: .

DNA: TGTGCCAGCAGTTTGATAGGGCCAAGCCTTAACTATGGCTACACCTTC
CDR3: CASSLIGPSLNYGYTF
size: many
J: TRBJ1-2
V: TRBV28
length: 16
D: .

DNA: TGTGCCAGCAGCTTGGGACTAGCGGACTACACAGATACGCAGTATTTT
CDR3: CASSLGLADYTDTQYF
size: few
J: TRBJ2-3
V: TRBV7-9
length: 16
D: TRBD2

DNA: TGTGCCAGCAGCGCTCAACCGGGACAGCTAGCTAACTATGGCTACACCTTC
CDR3: CASSAQPGQLANYGYTF
size: many
J: TRBJ1-2
V: TRBV12-3/TRBV12-4
length: 17
D: TRBD1

DNA: TGTGCCAGCGGCGGGAGGAGCTCCTACAATGAGCAGTTCTTC
CDR3: CASGGRSSYNEQFF
size: .
J: TRBJ2-1
V: TRBV3-1
length: 14
D: TRBD2

DNA: TGCAGTGCTAGGGGACTAGCGGATCATGAGCAGTTCTTC
CDR3: CSARGLADHEQFF
size: .
J: TRBJ2-1
V: TRBV20-1
length: 13
D: TRBD2

DNA: TGCGCCAGCAGCTTGGTTCCCTCGGCGAACACTGAAGCTTTCTTT
CDR3: CASSLVPSANTEAFF
size: many
J: TRBJ1-1
V: TRBV5-1
length: 15
D: .

DNA: TGCAGTGCTAGAGATAGAGAGTATGGCTACACCTTC
CDR3: CSARDREYGYTF
size: .
J: TRBJ1-2
V: TRBV20-1
length: 12
D: .

DNA: TGTGCCAGCAGTTTACGCCCCCAGGGGACAGTTCATGGCTACACCTTC
CDR3: CASSLRPQGTVHGYTF
size: many
J: TRBJ1-2
V: TRBV27
length: 16
D: TRBD1

DNA: TGTGCCTCTGGGAGAGGACAGTCCACTGAAGCTTTCTTT
CDR3: CASGRGQSTEAFF
size: many
J: TRBJ1-1
V: TRBV12-3/TRBV12-4
length: 13
D: .

DNA: TGTGCCATCAGTGAGTCACAGGGCACCGGGGAGCTGTTTTTT
CDR3: CAISESQGTGELFF
size: few
J: TRBJ2-2
V: TRBV10-3
length: 14
D: .

DNA: TGCAGTGCTAGAAGACAGGACACTGAAGCTTTCTTT
CDR3: CSARRQDTEAFF
size: many
J: TRBJ1-1
V: TRBV20-1
length: 12
D: .